One T cell receptor beta chain is described in this entry. Its target is unknown. The V end lost 3 bases, the J end lost 7 bases, and 39 bases lay between the germline ends. The CDR3 runs 22 residues. Germline V CDR1 and CDR2: KGHSH, LQKENI. The authors ran the assay at deep level. Sequencing was performed with immunoSEQ multiplex PCR; in TCRdb, only in-frame clones are kept and a portion is missing. The sample contains about 580,000 clones, 95% to 98% of which appear only once. As defined, naive CD8 cells were CD45RO-negative and positively selected for CCR7, with terminally differentiated effector memory CD45RA+ cells excluded. The study drew its donors from healthy HIV-negative adults without recent acute infections or vaccinations. The data were taken from a study of shared clonotypes between healthy human individuals. Study-wide points: Generation probability values for non-shared clonotypes were lower than those for clonotypes shared by all four donors. Exclusively blood specimens were collected; tissue repertoires likely differ.

J is TRBJ1-2 and V is TRBV18; the D gene is possibly TRBD1 (6 bases). This sequence was found in a man aged 25-40 years in good health. The sequenced sample was naive CD8+ T cells sorted from blood. The CDR3 bases are TGTGCCAGCTCACCGGGGACTCCCCAAAGGGTAATCGCGGACAGTAAACCCGTTGGCTACACCTTC. Residues: CASSPGTPQRVIADSKPVGYTF.